This TCR beta chain was sequenced in a study of cytotoxic CD8 clonotypes in ibrutinib-treated CLL. The protocol was immunoSEQ multiplex PCR, while the TCRdb copy is restricted to in-frame clones and leaves out a portion. This sample yields 150,000 to 200,000 clones, of which 81% are seen a single time; around 2.1% belongs to the top ten. V was clipped by 3 bases and J by 2 bases; unmatched bases: 7. Germline CDR1 SGHTA, CDR2 FQGNSA. This CDR3 region has 15 residues. The chain carries TRBV7-2 and TRBJ2-7, with 7 bases aligning to TRBD2. Specimen: PBMCs, collected after 12 months of ibrutinib treatment. This receptor was taken from a human donor with chronic lymphocytic leukemia. As DNA, the CDR3 is TGTGCCAGCAGCTTTGGGGCGGGGGTGGCCTACGAGCAGTACTTC. Translated: CASSFGAGVAYEQYF.